This entry features one T cell receptor beta chain sequence. Antigen unknown. This record comes from a study of identical twins. Study-wide results and limits: Beta out-of-frame sequences showed weaker excess sharing between twins.

TCRdb reprocessed the 5' RACE reads via MiXCR and lists one record per CDR3 protein. The table includes more than 400,000 distinct CDR3 sequences, approximately 14% detected once. In germline, CDR1 is ENHRY, CDR2 SYGVKD. Trimming removed 7 bases at V and 0 bases at J, with 22 bases between. The length of the CDR3 is 19 residues. A further study also used this sample, focusing on yellow fever vaccine responses in identical twins.

This receptor was taken from a woman under 30 in good health. The sequenced material came from CD4+ T cells sorted from blood. The chain couples TRBV10-3 to TRBJ2-6; D is perhaps TRBD1 (5 bases). The CDR3: CAITKDKAPPASGANVLTF. The CDR3 nucleotides are TGTGCCATCACCAAGGACAAGGCCCCCCCGGCCTCTGGGGCCAACGTCCTGACTTTC.